These 3 T cell receptor beta chains share one sample of origin, sequenced in a study of tissue T cells after allogeneic stem cell transplantation (dated by TCRdb to between 2020 and 2023). Taken with the paper, the label for time point translates to: recipient (host-origin) PBMCs collected before allo-HCT. Preparation of the library involved the immunoSEQ multiplex PCR assay. In its TCRdb copy, this immuneACCESS table keeps in-frame sequences only and misses some clones. Where compared with another copy, unresolved V genes explain less than half of these, and the others have no known cause. The sample includes 25,000 to 30,000 clones, with around 86% observed a single time. The ten largest clones represent about 3.7% of the sample. Specimen: blood, collected before transplantation. The receptors were sampled from a woman between 18 and 50 years old who later had graft-versus-host disease after an allogeneic stem cell transplant.

This chain uses TRBV19 with TRBJ1-2, with D perhaps TRBD1 (5 bases). V lost 6 bases and J lost 3, with 11 bases in between. CDR3 length: 13 amino acids. Germline V CDR1 and CDR2: LNHDA, SQIVND (reference sequence). Here the CDR3 DNA reads TGTGCCAGTAGCCCCCGGGGGGACTATGGCTACACCTTC. It yields the protein CASSPRGDYGYTF. Drawing the rest from reference TRBV19 and TRBJ1-2, the complete variable domain is DGGITQSPKYLFRKEGQNVTLSCEQNLNHDAMYWYRQDPGQGLRLIYYSQIVNDFQKGDIAEGYSVSREKKESFPLTVTSAQKNPTAFYLCASSPRGDYGYTFGSGTRLTVV.

This clone was seen once. The gene calls are TRBV5-4 and TRBJ2-2, with 13 positions matching TRBD2. This CDR3 comprises 16 residues. CDR1 and CDR2 from the germline V gene are SGHNT and YYREEE (reference sequence). The junction had 9 bases not matched to a gene; V was cut back by 9 bases and J by 4 bases. The CDR3 DNA follows: TGTGCCACCGCGACTAGCGGGAGGTTTAGCACCGGGGAGCTGTTTTTT. The encoded protein is CATATSGRFSTGELFF.

The rearrangement links TRBV9 to TRBJ2-1; 7 bases agree with TRBD2. With V trimmed by 0 bases and J by 10 bases, 4 bases remained unmatched. The CDR3 length is 13 residues. Germline-derived CDR1 and CDR2 are SGDLS and YYNGEE. The CDR3 reads CASSVGGGTEQFF. CDR3 DNA sequence: TGTGCCAGCAGCGTAGGCGGGGGAACAGAGCAGTTCTTC.